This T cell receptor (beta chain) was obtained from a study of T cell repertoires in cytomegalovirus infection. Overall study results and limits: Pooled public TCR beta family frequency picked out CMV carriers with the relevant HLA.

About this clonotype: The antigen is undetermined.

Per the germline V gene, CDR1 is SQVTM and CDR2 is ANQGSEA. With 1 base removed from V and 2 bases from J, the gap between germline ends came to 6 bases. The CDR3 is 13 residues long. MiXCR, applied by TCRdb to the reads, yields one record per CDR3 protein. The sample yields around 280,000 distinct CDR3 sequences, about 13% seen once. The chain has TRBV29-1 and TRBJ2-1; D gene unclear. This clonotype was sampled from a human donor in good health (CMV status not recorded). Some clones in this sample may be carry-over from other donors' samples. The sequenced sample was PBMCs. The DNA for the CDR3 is TGCAGCGTTGAAGGGGCAGCCTACAATGAGCAGTTCTTC. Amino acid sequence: CSVEGAAYNEQFF.